This entry lists 20 T cell receptor beta chains sequenced from one sample in a study of Ad26.COV2.S vaccination and SARS-CoV-2 variants. Sample treatment: roughly 19 received Ad26.COV2.S at low or high dose, single or two shots; several received placebo; per-sample allocation not given. Day 63 following the first vaccine or placebo injection was when the samples were taken. Produced via immunoSEQ multiplex PCR; TCRdb's table is partial and in-frame only. The table includes 360,000 or so clones, 89% detected once. The sequencing used peripheral blood, collected in a trial of Ad26.COV2.S vaccine versus placebo. The receptor set was obtained from a person aged 18-60 years who received the Ad26.COV2.S COVID-19 vaccine or a placebo.

The rearrangement joins TRBV7-2 to TRBJ2-3; no clear D. The CDR3 is made up of 14 amino acids. Germline V CDR1 and CDR2: SGHTA, FQGNSA. V dropped 5 bases and J dropped 5 bases, with 14 bases sitting between them. The CDR3 region has the DNA TGTGCCAGCAGCCCCGTATCCGTGCAAGATACGCAGTATTTT. Protein sequence: CASSPVSVQDTQYF.

The chain has TRBV11-3 and TRBJ2-3, with 10 positions matching TRBD1. CDR1 is SGHNT and CDR2 is YENEEA in the germline V gene. This CDR3 spans 15 amino acids. J lost 5 bases, V lost 5 bases, and 7 bases had no gene match. CDR3 in amino acids: CASSPQGQGRDTQYF. DNA of the CDR3: TGTGCCAGCAGCCCTCAGGGACAGGGGAGAGATACGCAGTATTTT.

The V and J genes are TRBV6-1 and TRBJ1-1; no definite D call. The V gene's germline CDR1 is MNHNS and CDR2 SASEGT. V was shortened by 2 bases and J by 0 bases, with 10 bases between the two germline ends. This CDR3 region has 15 residues. The CDR3 DNA follows: TGTGCCAGCAGTGAACTGAACTCGCTGAACACTGAAGCTTTCTTT. Protein sequence: CASSELNSLNTEAFF.

The genes are TRBV20-1 and TRBJ2-3; D is unclear. The CDR3 is 11 amino acids. The V gene's germline CDR1 is DFQATT and CDR2 SNEGSKA (reference sequence). Between the trimmed V and J ends, which lost 2 bases and 8 bases, there was a span of 8 bases. CDR3 sequence reads: CSARPVGTQYF. In DNA form, the CDR3 reads TGCAGTGCTAGACCAGTAGGTACGCAGTATTTT.

The V gene is TRBV5-1, the J gene TRBJ2-3; TRBD1 might be the D (5 bases). The CDR3 runs to 16 residues. V lost 2 bases, J lost 5 bases, and 18 bases lay in between. Germline V CDR1 and CDR2: SGHRS, YFSETQ. The CDR3, as DNA: TGCGCCAGCAGCTTAAGGACGGTTGGGGCTAGAGATACGCAGTATTTT. Translated, it gives CASSLRTVGARDTQYF.

The J gene is TRBJ1-2, the V gene TRBV6-5; a weak D match, TRBD1 (6 bases). This CDR3 is 11 amino acids long. Germline lookup yields CDR1 MNHEY and CDR2 SVGAGI. V was pared by 6 bases and J by 6 bases, with 8 bases between. CDR3 coding DNA: TGTGCCAGCAGGGACAGTGATGGCTACACCTTC. This codes for CASRDSDGYTF.

The V call is TRBV7-9, the J call TRBJ1-1, with 8 bases fitting TRBD1. Germline V gives CDR1 SEHNR, CDR2 FQNEAQ (reference sequence). Trimming at V came to 5 bases and at J to 3 bases, leaving 8 bases not matched to a gene. This CDR3 comprises 15 residues. The CDR3 sequence: CASSKGQGQDTEAFF. The CDR3 bases are TGTGCCAGCAGCAAAGGACAGGGCCAGGACACTGAAGCTTTCTTT.

The V call is TRBV6-4, the J call TRBJ1-1; D possibly corresponds to TRBD1 (5 bases). Trimming cost V 4 bases and J 1 base, with 7 bases left between them. This CDR3 spans 13 amino acids. Germline CDR1 and CDR2: MRHNA and SNTAGT. In DNA form, the CDR3 reads TGTGCCAGCAGTGTCCAGGGGAACACTGAAGCTTTCTTT. Its translation is CASSVQGNTEAFF.

The rearrangement links TRBV11-2 to TRBJ2-7; D may be TRBD1 (6 bases). V was pared by 3 bases and J by 2 bases, with 26 bases between. Germline V lookup: CDR1 SGHAT, CDR2 FQNNGV. The CDR3 is 19 residues long. CDR3 sequence: CASSFGKRDILNSPYEQYF. The CDR3, as DNA: TGTGCCAGCAGCTTTGGGAAAAGGGACATTCTTAACTCACCCTACGAGCAGTACTTC.

The chain links TRBV4-2 to TRBJ2-1; perhaps TRBD2 as D (6 bases). The V end was cut by 0 bases, the J end by 0 bases, with 15 bases between. CDR1 is LGHNA, CDR2 YNFKEQ, per germline. The CDR3 has 18 amino acids. The CDR3 region has the DNA TGTGCCAGCAGCCAAGATCTTAGTGGAGGGATCTCCTACAATGAGCAGTTCTTC. It is translated as CASSQDLSGGISYNEQFF.

This rearrangement joins TRBV4-2 to TRBJ1-3; the D gene is possibly TRBD1 (5 bases). The CDR3 is made up of 15 amino acids. The V gene lost 5 bases and the J gene lost 0 bases, with 11 bases spanning the gap. Germline V lookup: CDR1 LGHNA, CDR2 YNFKEQ. The CDR3 here is CASSERGGSGNTIYF. In nucleotides, the CDR3 is TGTGCCAGCAGCGAACGTGGGGGCTCTGGAAACACCATATATTTT.

The chain links TRBV3-1 (or the pseudogene TRBV3-2) to TRBJ1-2; weak D call: TRBD1 (6 bases). CDR3 length: 15 residues. The germline gives CDR1 LGHDT, CDR2 YNNKEL (reference sequence). V was clipped by 0 bases and J by 8 bases, with 16 bases between them. The CDR3 reads CASSQDHTGRGGYTF. For the CDR3, the DNA is TGTGCCAGCAGCCAAGATCACACAGGGCGGGGCGGCTACACCTTC.

The chain employs TRBV2 and TRBJ2-1; 9 positions match TRBD2. There are 16 residues in the CDR3. Germline V gene lookup returns CDR1 SNHLY and CDR2 FYNNEI. V was clipped by 8 bases and J by 2 bases; unmatched bases: 10. CDR3 sequence reads: CASSVSGRSPYNEQFF. In nucleotides, the CDR3 is TGTGCCAGCTCAGTGAGCGGGAGGTCCCCCTACAATGAGCAGTTCTTC.

This clone has just one count. V gene TRBV28 combines with J gene TRBJ2-4; tentatively, D is TRBD2 (5 bases). V gave up 2 bases and J gave up 3 bases, with 20 bases separating them. The germline CDR1 and CDR2 sequences are MDHEN and SYDVKM. The CDR3 sequence is 18 residues long. In DNA, the CDR3 is TGTGCCAGCAGTTTACTCCTTTTAGGCGGTCGGGGCAAAAACATTCAGTACTTC. It translates to CASSLLLLGGRGKNIQYF.

This clone has only one observation. The chain has TRBV6-5 and TRBJ2-2; a weak D match, TRBD2 (5 bases). The V and J ends lost 4 bases and 3 bases respectively, with 12 bases between them. The CDR3 extends over 15 amino acids. Germline CDR1 and CDR2: MNHEY and SVGAGI. The CDR3 DNA sequence: TGTGCCAGCAGTTCGGAGGTCGGGCACACCGGGGAGCTGTTTTTT. Protein: CASSSEVGHTGELFF.

The chain uses TRBV3-1 (or the pseudogene TRBV3-2) and TRBJ1-1; unclear D gene. The CDR3 extends over 16 amino acids. In germline, CDR1 is LGHDT, CDR2 YNNKEL (reference sequence). V lost 4 bases to trimming and J lost 3 bases, with 18 bases between them. The CDR3 here is CASSPSPGKVDTEAFF. CDR3 in DNA: TGTGCCAGCAGCCCCTCCCCGGGAAAGGTCGACACTGAAGCTTTCTTT.

The chain combines TRBV4-3 with TRBJ2-7; the match to TRBD1 covers 10 bases. The CDR3 length is 16 residues. Germline V gene data show CDR1 as LGHNA and CDR2 as YSLEER. J lost 7 bases, V lost 2 bases, and 11 bases had no gene match. Here the CDR3 reads CASSQHLGQGVWEQYF. Written as DNA, the CDR3 is TGCGCCAGCAGCCAACATCTCGGACAGGGGGTCTGGGAGCAGTACTTC.

This chain uses TRBV6-2 or TRBV6-3 with TRBJ2-7; 10 bases fit TRBD1. This CDR3 contains 16 residues. V trimming: 2 bases; J trimming: 2 bases; junction bases outside the gene matches: 6. Germline V gives CDR1 MNHEY, CDR2 SVGEGT. The CDR3 reads CASSYDRDRGPYEQYF. In DNA, the CDR3 is TGTGCCAGCAGTTACGACCGGGACAGGGGCCCCTACGAGCAGTACTTC.

The chain recombines TRBV5-5 with TRBJ1-1; D remains unclear. The CDR3 spans 11 residues. Germline V gene lookup returns CDR1 SGHKS and CDR2 YYEKEE (reference sequence). Trimming removed 5 bases from V and 1 base from J, with 3 bases in between. The DNA of the CDR3 is TGTGCCAGCAGGGCGAACACTGAAGCTTTCTTT. Translated, it gives CASRANTEAFF.

The genes are TRBV7-9 and TRBJ1-4; D ambiguous. This CDR3 is 12 amino acids long. Germline V gene sequence: CDR1 SEHNR, CDR2 FQNEAQ (reference sequence). V shed 8 bases and J shed 6 bases, with 10 bases lying between them. For the CDR3, the DNA is TGTGCCAGCGGAGGGTCGCATGAAAAACTGTTTTTT. It specifies CASGGSHEKLFF.